Presented here are 2 T cell receptor beta chains from one specimen sequenced in a study of graft-versus-host responses after intestinal transplantation. Some clones are missing from TCRdb's copy, which holds only in-frame ones; the method was immunoSEQ multiplex PCR. The sample has 55,000 to 70,000 clones, about 90% seen once. The sequencing here drew on PBMCs, taken approximately four months after intestinal transplantation. These receptors were obtained from a human patient who received an intestinal transplant, so some T cells may come from the graft donor.

The rearrangement joins TRBV5-4 to TRBJ1-6; no definite D call. In germline, CDR1 is SGHNT, CDR2 YYREEE (reference sequence). The CDR3 consists of 15 residues. V was trimmed by 4 bases and J by 5 bases, leaving 13 bases between them. This CDR3 is CASSGRGFDNSPLHF. The DNA for the CDR3 is TGTGCCAGCAGCGGGAGAGGGTTCGATAATTCACCCCTCCACTTT.

The chain uses TRBV6-4 and TRBJ2-1, with 7 bases that match TRBD1. Losses at the gene ends were 2 bases for V and 3 bases for J; bases not matched to a gene: 7. This CDR3 has 16 residues. Germline V gene sequence: CDR1 MRHNA, CDR2 SNTAGT. The CDR3 nucleotides read TGTGCCAGCAGTGACACTGCCGGGACAGACTACAATGAGCAGTTCTTC. Translated, it gives CASSDTAGTDYNEQFF.